The clone carrying this T cell receptor beta chain was recorded a few times. Its antigen is currently unknown. A multiplex PCR was run with 60 Vbeta primers and 13 Jbeta primers. Repertoires were generated with immunoSEQ multiplex PCR, while TCRdb's copy carries only in-frame clones and drops some. Of over 150,000 clones listed, around 82% were seen once; the top ten hold 0.38%. The data belong to a study of cytomegalovirus exposure and HLA in healthy donors. The study, taken as a whole, reports: Per a prior analysis, the majority of TCR beta V segments were productive roughly 87% or roughly 30% of the time. High specificity and sensitivity for cytomegalovirus status were reported for the classifier.

Germline-derived CDR1 and CDR2 are SGHTA and FQGTGA. The CDR3 has 16 amino acids. V lost 3 bases to trimming and J lost 15 bases, with 28 bases between them. The specimen was PBMCs. The chain carries TRBV7-3 and TRBJ2-3, with D possibly being TRBD2 (6 bases). The receptor was isolated from a boy aged 2 to 10 in good health and CMV-seronegative. The CDR3 nucleotides are TGTGCCAGCAGCTTGTACGGGAGAGTGTCCGGGGAACGGGAATATTTT. Translating gives CASSLYGRVSGEREYF.